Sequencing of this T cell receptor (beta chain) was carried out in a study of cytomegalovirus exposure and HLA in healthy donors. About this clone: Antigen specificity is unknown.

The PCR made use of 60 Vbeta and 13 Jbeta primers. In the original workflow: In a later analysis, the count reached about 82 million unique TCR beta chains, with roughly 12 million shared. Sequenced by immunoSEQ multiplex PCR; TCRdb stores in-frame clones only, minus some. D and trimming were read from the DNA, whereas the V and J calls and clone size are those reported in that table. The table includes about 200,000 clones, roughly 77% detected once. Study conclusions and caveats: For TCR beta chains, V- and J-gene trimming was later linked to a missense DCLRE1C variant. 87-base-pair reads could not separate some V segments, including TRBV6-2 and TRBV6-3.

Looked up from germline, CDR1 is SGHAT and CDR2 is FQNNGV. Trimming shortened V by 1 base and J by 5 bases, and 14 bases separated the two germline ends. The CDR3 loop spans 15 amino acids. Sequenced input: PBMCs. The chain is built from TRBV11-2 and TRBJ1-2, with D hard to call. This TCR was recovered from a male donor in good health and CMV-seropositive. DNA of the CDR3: TGTGCCAGCAGCTTAGGCCCGGGTTTAAAGTATGGCTACACCTTC. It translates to CASSLGPGLKYGYTF. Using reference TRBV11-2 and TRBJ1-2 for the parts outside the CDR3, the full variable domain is EAGVAQSPRYKIIEKRQSVAFWCNPISGHATLYWYQQILGQGPKLLIQFQNNGVVDDSQLPKDRFSAERLKGVDSTLKIQPAKLEDSAVYLCASSLGPGLKYGYTFGSGTRLTVV.